This T cell receptor (beta chain) was identified in a study of shared clonotypes between healthy human individuals. The germline CDR1 and CDR2 sequences are SGHRS and YFSETQ. After removal of 1 base from V and 9 bases from J, the junction contained 6 bases not matched to a gene. The CDR3 runs 15 residues. Here immunoSEQ multiplex PCR was the method, and the copy in TCRdb shows in-frame clones only, minus some. In the table there are a few million clones, 80% to 95% of which are singletons. Sequencing input: naive CD4+ T cells from PBMCs. As for subset: CD45RA+ positively selected. The J gene is TRBJ2-1, the V gene TRBV5-1; 11 bases agree with TRBD2. This TCR was recovered from a young man in good health. Some clones in this sample may be carry-over from other donors' samples. The CDR3 nucleotides are TGCGCCAGCAGCTTGTTTCTAGCGGGAGGAAGTGAGCAGTTCTTC. Translation: CASSLFLAGGSEQFF. The whole variable domain, remainder taken from reference TRBV5-1 and TRBJ2-1, is KAGVTQTPRYLIKTRGQQVTLSCSPISGHRSVSWYQQTPGQGLQFLFEYFSETQRNKGNFPGRFSGRQFSNSRSEMNVSTLELGDSALYLCASSLFLAGGSEQFFGPGTRLTVL.